A selection of T cell receptor beta chains follows, all from one sample in a study of spatial heterogeneity in lung cancer. TCRdb called the 5' RACE reads again in MiXCR, with one record for every CDR3 protein. The profile shows roughly 10,000 distinct CDR3 sequences, 7.9% of them singletons. Sequenced here: lung tumor tissue, sampled at surgery. The source is a female donor with early-stage non-small cell lung cancer. CDR3s include the opening cysteine and the closing phenylalanine or tryptophan. Fields, in order: V gene, J gene, D gene, clone size, CDR3 protein, CDR3 DNA. The D gene is left open where the match is weak. Where a row states a size, it is once, few, many or the class of an expanded clone; other rows omit it.

V: TRBV7-3
J: TRBJ1-5
D: NA
size: many
CDR3: CASSQQGGGQPQHF
DNA: TGTGCCAGCAGCCAACAGGGAGGGGGTCAGCCCCAGCATTTT

V: TRBV20-1
J: TRBJ2-5
D: NA
size: many
CDR3: CSAWDQETQYF
DNA: TGCAGTGCTTGGGACCAAGAGACCCAGTACTTC

V: TRBV9
J: TRBJ2-1
D: TRBD2
size: many
CDR3: CASSVVGTSGNEQFF
DNA: TGTGCCAGCAGCGTAGTCGGGACTAGCGGCAATGAGCAGTTCTTC

V: TRBV28
J: TRBJ2-7
D: NA
size: many
CDR3: CASRPTGGPYEQYF
DNA: TGTGCCAGCAGACCGACAGGAGGACCCTACGAGCAGTACTTC

V: TRBV11-2
J: TRBJ2-3
D: TRBD2
size: few
CDR3: CASSLGLAGGTDTQYF
DNA: TGTGCCAGCAGCTTAGGACTAGCGGGAGGCACAGATACGCAGTATTTT

V: TRBV7-2
J: TRBJ2-1
D: TRBD2
size: many
CDR3: CASSLYSGGTYNEQFF
DNA: TGTGCCAGCAGCTTATATAGCGGGGGCACCTACAATGAGCAGTTCTTC

V: TRBV6-1
J: TRBJ2-7
D: TRBD2
size: NA
CDR3: CASKAGVGSYNEQYF
DNA: TGTGCCAGCAAGGCGGGAGTCGGCTCCTACAATGAGCAGTACTTC

V: TRBV19
J: TRBJ1-5
D: NA
size: many
CDR3: CASSIGRDQPQHF
DNA: TGTGCCAGTAGTATAGGGAGGGACCAGCCCCAGCATTTT

V: TRBV7-2
J: TRBJ1-1
D: NA
size: many
CDR3: CATQTTGRSTEAFF
DNA: TGTGCCACCCAGACGACGGGACGGTCCACTGAAGCTTTCTTT

V: TRBV29-1
J: TRBJ2-1
D: NA
size: many
CDR3: CSAGIENSYNEQFF
DNA: TGCAGCGCGGGGATCGAGAACTCCTACAATGAGCAGTTCTTC

V: TRBV27
J: TRBJ1-3
D: NA
size: many
CDR3: CASSSSGWSSGNTIYF
DNA: TGTGCCAGCAGTTCATCCGGCTGGAGTTCTGGAAACACCATATATTTT

V: TRBV25-1
J: TRBJ1-4
D: TRBD1
size: medium-sized
CDR3: CASSDSGTGIEKLFF
DNA: TGTGCCAGCAGTGATTCCGGGACAGGGATCGAAAAACTGTTTTTT

V: TRBV27
J: TRBJ2-5
D: NA
size: many
CDR3: CASSWGLRRGETQYF
DNA: TGTGCCAGCAGTTGGGGACTGCGCCGCGGGGAGACCCAGTACTTC

V: TRBV19
J: TRBJ1-4
D: TRBD1
size: NA
CDR3: CASERDRGEKLFF
DNA: TGTGCCAGTGAGAGGGACAGAGGAGAAAAACTGTTTTTT

V: TRBV6-1
J: TRBJ2-1
D: TRBD1
size: many
CDR3: CASRGTGAAEQFF
DNA: TGTGCCAGCAGGGGGACAGGAGCGGCTGAGCAGTTCTTC

V: TRBV7-2
J: TRBJ2-3
D: TRBD2
size: many
CDR3: CASSYGGAADTQYF
DNA: TGTGCCAGCAGCTACGGGGGGGCCGCAGATACGCAGTATTTT

V: TRBV7-2
J: TRBJ2-1
D: NA
size: many
CDR3: CASSLAPVGPNEQFF
DNA: TGTGCCAGCAGCTTAGCCCCGGTCGGCCCCAATGAGCAGTTCTTC

V: TRBV27
J: TRBJ2-2
D: NA
size: many
CDR3: CASSPEGRGNTGELFF
DNA: TGTGCCAGCAGCCCCGAGGGTAGGGGGAACACCGGGGAGCTGTTTTTT

V: TRBV30
J: TRBJ2-7
D: NA
size: NA
CDR3: CAWSVIPWEQYF
DNA: TGTGCCTGGAGTGTCATTCCTTGGGAGCAGTACTTC

V: TRBV7-8
J: TRBJ1-5
D: NA
size: many
CDR3: CASSLEGSNQPQHF
DNA: TGTGCCAGCAGCTTAGAGGGTAGCAATCAGCCCCAGCATTTT

V: TRBV19
J: TRBJ1-5
D: NA
size: NA
CDR3: CASSSNQGSGHF
DNA: TGTGCCAGTAGTTCGAATCAGGGATCCGGGCATTTT

V: TRBV28
J: TRBJ2-6
D: NA
size: many
CDR3: CASQLGGANVLTF
DNA: TGTGCCAGCCAACTGGGGGGGGCCAACGTCCTGACTTTC

V: TRBV10-3
J: TRBJ2-5
D: NA
size: many
CDR3: CAISEGAQETQYF
DNA: TGTGCCATCAGTGAAGGGGCACAAGAGACCCAGTACTTC

V: TRBV6-2/TRBV6-3
J: TRBJ2-4
D: NA
size: medium-sized
CDR3: CASTPDIAGNIQYF
DNA: TGTGCCAGCACCCCGGACATAGCCGGGAACATTCAGTACTTC

V: TRBV7-2
J: TRBJ2-3
D: NA
size: many
CDR3: CASSRDADTQYF
DNA: TGTGCCAGCAGCAGGGATGCAGATACGCAGTATTTT

V: TRBV3-1
J: TRBJ2-2
D: NA
size: once
CDR3: CASSQLGGTLNTGELFF
DNA: TGTGCCAGCAGCCAGCTGGGCGGAACCCTAAACACCGGGGAGCTGTTTTTT

V: TRBV7-2
J: TRBJ1-2
D: NA
size: medium-sized
CDR3: CASILSSGYYGYTF
DNA: TGTGCCAGCATCTTGAGCTCCGGGTACTATGGCTACACCTTC

V: TRBV6-5
J: TRBJ1-3
D: NA
size: many
CDR3: CASRSQTEYWKPIYF
DNA: TGTGCCAGCCGCTCCCAGACAGAGTACTGGAAGCCCATATATTTT

V: TRBV18
J: TRBJ1-6
D: NA
size: medium-sized
CDR3: CASSLSGAINSPLHF
DNA: TGTGCCAGCTCGCTATCAGGGGCGATTAATTCACCCCTCCACTTT

V: TRBV4-1
J: TRBJ1-6
D: TRBD1
size: many
CDR3: CASSHLSLQGRNSPLHF
DNA: TGCGCCAGCAGCCACCTCTCACTACAGGGGAGGAATTCACCCCTCCACTTT

V: TRBV9
J: TRBJ2-3
D: NA
size: many
CDR3: CASSPRSSITDTQYF
DNA: TGTGCCAGCAGCCCCCGTAGTAGTATAACAGATACGCAGTATTTT

V: TRBV5-1
J: TRBJ2-2
D: TRBD2
size: medium-sized
CDR3: CASSFSTSGGSWLTGELFF
DNA: TGCGCCAGCAGCTTCTCGACTAGCGGGGGGTCCTGGTTGACCGGGGAGCTGTTTTTT

V: TRBV13
J: TRBJ2-5
D: NA
size: NA
CDR3: CASSLEEGQETQYF
DNA: TGTGCCAGCAGCTTAGAGGAAGGGCAAGAGACCCAGTACTTC

V: TRBV7-2
J: TRBJ1-5
D: NA
size: NA
CDR3: CASSLSSNQPQHF
DNA: TGTGCCAGCAGCTTATCCAGCAATCAGCCCCAGCATTTT

V: TRBV29-1
J: TRBJ2-3
D: TRBD2
size: many
CDR3: CSVVSGGNTQYF
DNA: TGCAGCGTTGTTAGCGGGGGAAATACGCAGTATTTT

V: TRBV9
J: TRBJ2-1
D: NA
size: many
CDR3: CASSVDGTSYNEQFF
DNA: TGTGCCAGCAGCGTAGACGGAACCTCCTACAATGAGCAGTTCTTC

V: TRBV5-1
J: TRBJ2-7
D: TRBD1
size: many
CDR3: CASSLNRGPTYEQYF
DNA: TGCGCCAGCAGCTTGAACAGGGGGCCCACCTACGAGCAGTACTTC

V: TRBV7-9
J: TRBJ2-6
D: NA
size: many
CDR3: CASSFEQGKSGANVLTF
DNA: TGTGCCAGCAGCTTTGAGCAGGGCAAGTCTGGGGCCAACGTCCTGACTTTC

V: TRBV5-1
J: TRBJ2-3
D: TRBD1
size: many
CDR3: CASSFQGQTDTQYF
DNA: TGCGCCAGCAGCTTCCAGGGACAGACAGATACGCAGTATTTT

V: TRBV12-3/TRBV12-4
J: TRBJ2-1
D: TRBD1
size: many
CDR3: CASRRDRVSYNEQFF
DNA: TGTGCCAGCAGGCGGGACAGGGTCTCCTACAATGAGCAGTTCTTC

V: TRBV3-1
J: TRBJ2-7
D: NA
size: NA
CDR3: CASSQKGGGGSAEQYF
DNA: TGTGCCAGCAGCCAAAAGGGCGGAGGGGGGTCAGCCGAGCAGTACTTC

V: TRBV24-1
J: TRBJ2-5
D: TRBD2
size: many
CDR3: CATSDSGLAGLEETQYF
DNA: TGTGCCACCAGTGATTCCGGACTAGCGGGGCTAGAAGAGACCCAGTACTTC

V: TRBV20-1
J: TRBJ2-3
D: TRBD2
size: NA
CDR3: CSASQAGAITDTQYF
DNA: TGCAGTGCTAGTCAAGCGGGGGCCATTACAGATACGCAGTATTTT

V: TRBV19
J: TRBJ2-7
D: NA
size: many
CDR3: CASSMVPAYEQYF
DNA: TGTGCCAGTAGTATGGTTCCCGCCTACGAGCAGTACTTC

V: TRBV6-5
J: TRBJ1-3
D: NA
size: many
CDR3: CASSYSRGSGNTIYF
DNA: TGTGCCAGCAGTTACTCCCGTGGGTCGGGAAACACCATATATTTT

V: TRBV18
J: TRBJ2-7
D: NA
size: NA
CDR3: CASSPGGTTSSEQYF
DNA: TGTGCCAGCTCACCGGGAGGGACAACCTCCTCCGAGCAGTACTTC

V: TRBV4-3
J: TRBJ2-5
D: TRBD1
size: medium-sized
CDR3: CASSRNDRGSETQYF
DNA: TGCGCCAGCAGCCGAAACGACAGGGGCTCAGAGACCCAGTACTTC

V: TRBV19
J: TRBJ2-7
D: TRBD2
size: medium-sized
CDR3: CASSPSGGLAYEQYF
DNA: TGTGCCAGTAGTCCATCAGGAGGACTAGCATACGAGCAGTACTTC

V: TRBV18
J: TRBJ1-1
D: NA
size: NA
CDR3: CASSPPGLGSDAFF
DNA: TGTGCCAGCTCACCACCGGGACTGGGGAGTGATGCTTTCTTT

V: TRBV4-2
J: TRBJ1-6
D: TRBD1
size: few
CDR3: CASSQETGANSPLHF
DNA: TGTGCCAGCAGCCAAGAAACAGGGGCTAATTCACCCCTCCACTTT

V: TRBV7-2
J: TRBJ2-7
D: NA
size: many
CDR3: CASSFGSAGYEQYF
DNA: TGTGCCAGCAGCTTCGGTAGCGCGGGCTACGAGCAGTACTTC

V: TRBV2
J: TRBJ1-2
D: NA
size: many
CDR3: CASSEYSVGYTF
DNA: TGTGCCAGCAGTGAATACTCCGTTGGCTACACCTTC

V: TRBV5-5
J: TRBJ2-1
D: NA
size: medium-sized
CDR3: CASSLDLNEQFF
DNA: TGTGCCAGCAGCTTGGACCTCAATGAGCAGTTCTTC

V: TRBV7-9
J: TRBJ1-1
D: NA
size: many
CDR3: CASAGTGGLEAFF
DNA: TGTGCCAGCGCCGGGACGGGCGGCCTTGAAGCTTTCTTT

V: TRBV5-5
J: TRBJ2-2
D: NA
size: many
CDR3: CASRPRDTGELFF
DNA: TGTGCCAGCAGACCCAGGGACACCGGGGAGCTGTTTTTT

V: TRBV14
J: TRBJ2-5
D: NA
size: many
CDR3: CASGTAEETQYF
DNA: TGTGCCAGCGGTACGGCGGAAGAGACCCAGTACTTC

V: TRBV5-1
J: TRBJ1-5
D: TRBD1
size: many
CDR3: CASSLGTGVNQPQHF
DNA: TGCGCCAGCAGCTTGGGGACAGGGGTCAATCAGCCCCAGCATTTT

V: TRBV5-1
J: TRBJ2-1
D: NA
size: NA
CDR3: CASSLERYNEQFF
DNA: TGCGCCAGCAGCTTGGAAAGATACAATGAGCAGTTCTTC

V: TRBV9
J: TRBJ2-7
D: TRBD1
size: many
CDR3: CASSVGTGVYEQYF
DNA: TGTGCCAGCAGCGTAGGGACAGGGGTCTACGAGCAGTACTTC

V: TRBV20-1
J: TRBJ2-1
D: NA
size: NA
CDR3: CSALRNEQFF
DNA: TGCAGTGCCCTTCGGAATGAGCAGTTCTTC